This passage covers 18 T cell receptor beta chains from one sample sequenced in a study of Ad26.COV2.S vaccination and SARS-CoV-2 variants. Treatment specified: roughly 19 received Ad26.COV2.S at low or high dose, single or two shots; roughly five received placebo; per-sample allocation not given. The investigators took samples on day 63 after the first vaccine or placebo injection. Sequencing used immunoSEQ multiplex PCR; TCRdb keeps in-frame clones, though not all of them. The data contain a few hundred thousand clones, about 80% of them singletons. Source: peripheral blood, taken in a trial of Ad26.COV2.S vaccine versus placebo. The source is a person aged 18 to 59 who received the Ad26.COV2.S COVID-19 vaccine or a placebo.

The CDR3 loop is CASSPDRAGEQFF. Written as DNA, the CDR3 is TGCGCCAGCAGTCCGGACAGGGCTGGTGAGCAGTTCTTC. The gene calls are TRBV10-1 and TRBJ2-1, with 8 bases aligning to TRBD1. With V trimmed by 5 bases and J by 9 bases, 6 bases remained unmatched. The CDR3 is made up of 13 amino acids. CDR1 WNHNN and CDR2 SYGVQD come from the germline V gene (reference sequence).

This clone has more than one count but fewer than ten. CDR3 DNA: TGTGCCACCAGCCGCGCAGGGGGTGGCTACACCTTC. This sequence encodes CATSRAGGGYTF. The chain couples TRBV15 to TRBJ1-2; TRBD1 matches at 7 bases. The V segment lost 5 bases and the J segment 7 bases; nucleotides outside the gene matches: 4. Germline assignment: CDR1 LNHNV and CDR2 YYDKDF (reference sequence). The CDR3 runs to 12 residues.

The chain couples TRBV2 to TRBJ1-6; 8 bases are a match to TRBD1. Germline CDR1 and CDR2: SNHLY and FYNNEI. V trimming: 1 base; J trimming: 7 bases; junction bases outside the gene matches: 6. The CDR3 loop spans 16 amino acids. CDR3 sequence reads: CASSEVQGAGNSPLHF. The CDR3 nucleotides read TGTGCCAGCAGTGAAGTTCAGGGGGCGGGAAATTCACCCCTCCACTTT.

The genes are TRBV27 and TRBJ1-4, with 8 bases aligning to TRBD1. The CDR3 length is 16 residues. Losses at the gene ends were 1 base for V and 3 bases for J; bases not matched to a gene: 4. The germline V gene has CDR1 MNHEY and CDR2 SMNVEV (reference sequence). CDR3 residues: CASSLFQGASNEKLFF. In nucleotides, the CDR3 is TGTGCCAGCAGTTTATTCCAGGGGGCCTCTAATGAAAAACTGTTTTTT.

The V and J genes are TRBV11-1 and TRBJ2-1; 10 bases line up with TRBD2. The CDR3 has 14 amino acids. The ends lost 4 bases at V and 3 bases at J; junction bases unmatched: 0. The germline V gene has CDR1 SGHAT and CDR2 FQDESV (reference sequence). For the CDR3, the DNA is TGTGCCAGCAGCTGGACTAGCGGCTACAATGAGCAGTTCTTC. It is translated as CASSWTSGYNEQFF. Supplemented by reference TRBV11-1 and TRBJ2-1, the full variable domain reads EAEVAQSPRYKITEKSQAVAFWCDPISGHATLYWYRQILGQGPELLVQFQDESVVDDSQLPKDRFSAERLKGVDSTLKIQPAELGDSAMYLCASSWTSGYNEQFFGPGTRLTVL.

The chain has TRBV27 and TRBJ2-7, with D unclear. V was shortened by 5 bases and J by 2 bases, with 10 bases between the two germline ends. The CDR3 length is 13 residues. Germline assignment: CDR1 MNHEY and CDR2 SMNVEV (reference sequence). The CDR3 loop reads CASSLGPAYEQYF. In DNA, the CDR3 is TGTGCCAGCAGTCTCGGACCCGCCTACGAGCAGTACTTC.

The genes are TRBV27 and TRBJ2-2, with 7 bases fitting TRBD2. Germline CDR1 is MNHEY and CDR2 is SMNVEV (reference sequence). The CDR3 runs 17 residues. Germline trimming cut 6 bases from V and 1 base from J; bases unmatched to any gene: 11. The CDR3 loop reads CASSRPWEGRNTGELFF. Written as DNA, the CDR3 is TGTGCCAGCAGCCGACCCTGGGAGGGCCGGAACACCGGGGAGCTGTTTTTT.

This rearrangement joins TRBV6-5 to TRBJ1-2; a weak D match, TRBD1 (5 bases). V dropped 2 bases and J dropped 6 bases, with 10 bases sitting between them. Germline CDR1 reads MNHEY; CDR2 reads SVGAGI. There are 13 residues in the CDR3. The CDR3 protein is CASSYRDSHGYTF. Here the CDR3 DNA reads TGTGCCAGCAGTTACAGGGACTCCCATGGCTACACCTTC.

This chain links TRBV6-6 with TRBJ1-6; D is possibly TRBD1 (5 bases). The CDR3 spans 12 residues. Trimming left V 5 bases short and J 10 bases short, with 9 bases between. CDR1 and CDR2 from the germline V gene are MNHNY and SVGAGI (reference sequence). This chain's CDR3 is CASSHKGSPLHF. The CDR3 nucleotides read TGTGCCAGCAGTCATAAGGGGTCACCCCTCCACTTT.

The J gene is TRBJ2-2, the V gene TRBV7-9; 11 bases align to TRBD2. CDR1 is SEHNR, CDR2 FQNEAQ, per germline (reference sequence). The length of the CDR3 is 15 residues. The junction had 3 bases not matched to a gene; V was cut back by 4 bases and J by 5 bases. CDR3 in DNA: TGTGCCAGCAGCTCCGCTAGCGGGGGGACCGGGGAGCTGTTTTTT. Translation: CASSSASGGTGELFF.

V usage is TRBV20-1 and J usage is TRBJ2-3; possible D gene TRBD2, 8 bases. This CDR3 spans 16 amino acids. The germline V and J ends were trimmed by 3 bases and 2 bases, with 18 bases remaining between them. From germline, CDR1 is DFQATT and CDR2 SNEGSKA (reference sequence). This CDR3 reads CSASKRGREATDTQYF. In DNA, the CDR3 is TGCAGTGCTAGTAAAAGGGGGCGGGAGGCCACAGATACGCAGTATTTT.

This clone has more than one count but fewer than ten. This rearrangement joins TRBV27 to TRBJ2-1; a weak D match, TRBD1 (6 bases). V gave up 7 bases and J gave up 3 bases, with 22 bases separating them. CDR1 and CDR2 from the germline V gene are MNHEY and SMNVEV (reference sequence). The CDR3 consists of 17 residues. CDR3 DNA sequence: TGTGCCAGCAACAAGGCTCCAGGGGAGAGCGGCTACAATGAGCAGTTCTTC. Protein sequence: CASNKAPGESGYNEQFF.

Here the CDR3 reads CASSFRTGGGQPQHF. CDR3 nucleotide sequence: TGTGCCAGCAGCTTTAGGACAGGGGGCGGTCAGCCCCAGCATTTT. The V gene is TRBV7-8, the J gene TRBJ1-5, with 11 nucleotides matching TRBD1. Germline loops: CDR1 SGHVS, CDR2 FQNEAQ. This CDR3 region has 15 residues. The trim removed 3 bases at V and 6 bases at J, leaving 4 bases unmatched.

The rearrangement joins TRBV18 to TRBJ2-4; D may be TRBD1 (6 bases). The CDR3 contains 14 residues. Germline assignment: CDR1 KGHSH and CDR2 LQKENI. V lost 2 bases to trimming and J lost 7 bases, with 12 bases between them. CDR3 in amino acids: CASSPGNTGNIQYF. The CDR3 DNA reads TGTGCCAGCTCACCAGGGAATACAGGGAACATTCAGTACTTC.

The chain combines TRBV7-2 with TRBJ2-7, with TRBD2 as a possible D gene (6 bases). CDR3 length: 14 residues. Germline lookup yields CDR1 SGHTA and CDR2 FQGNSA. V was cut by 5 bases and J by 3 bases, with 14 bases left in between. CDR3: CASSPVPGDYEQYF. CDR3 DNA: TGTGCCAGCAGCCCGGTACCGGGGGACTACGAGCAGTACTTC.

The V call is TRBV7-2, the J call TRBJ2-2; D is unclear. The V end lost 1 base, the J end lost 1 base, and 7 bases lay between the germline ends. This CDR3 comprises 15 residues. Germline-derived CDR1 and CDR2 are SGHTA and FQGNSA. The DNA of the CDR3 is TGTGCCAGCAGCTTAGGGGCAGGGAACACCGGGGAGCTGTTTTTT. Translated: CASSLGAGNTGELFF. Looking up the rest from reference TRBV7-2 and TRBJ2-2 gives the full variable domain: GAGVSQSPSNKVTEKGKDVELRCDPISGHTALYWYRQSLGQGLEFLIYFQGNSAPDKSGLPSDRFSAERTGGSVSTLTIQRTQQEDSAVYLCASSLGAGNTGELFFGEGSRLTVL.

The gene calls are TRBV6-2 or TRBV6-3 and TRBJ2-5; tentatively, D is TRBD2 (6 bases). Germline lookup yields CDR1 MNHEY and CDR2 SVGEGT. The length of the CDR3 is 16 residues. Trimming stripped 6 bases from V and 9 bases from J, with 26 bases between. The CDR3 loop reads CASSPSQGGLLRAQYF. CDR3 DNA: TGTGCCAGCAGCCCAAGCCAAGGAGGGCTGCTTAGGGCCCAGTACTTC.

The rearrangement joins TRBV18 to TRBJ2-5, with 8 positions matching TRBD1. The germline V gene encodes CDR1 KGHSH and CDR2 LQKENI. V was pared by 3 bases and J by 1 base, with 7 bases of the junction left unmatched. This CDR3 spans 16 amino acids. CDR3 in DNA: TGTGCCAGCTCACCGAGGACAGGGTCCTTCCAAGAGACCCAGTACTTC. This codes for CASSPRTGSFQETQYF.